The present T cell receptor beta chain was sequenced within a study of blood T cell repertoires in COVID-19. Overall study: T cells, B-cell-depleted T cells, or PBMCs supplied cDNA or gDNA.

Authors' data handling: For nucleated cells, counts were estimated from reference gene primer amplification. Profiled with immunoSEQ multiplex PCR; TCRdb holds only in-frame clones, not every one. V and J calls and clone size come straight from that table; D and trimming were deduced from the DNA. The repertoire holds some 230,000 clones, with 80% to 90% as singletons. CDR1 is SSHAT, CDR2 FNYEAQ, per germline (reference sequence). CDR3 size: 16 residues. To note about this clone: Sequence at one end of the junction differs from germline and may be a read error.

What was sequenced was PBMCs or T cells enriched from blood (not recorded which). The clonotype was recovered from a woman aged 18-35 years in a cohort exposed to, infected with or recovered from COVID-19 (not recorded which). The rearrangement links TRBV7-7 to TRBJ2-5, with 10 bases that match TRBD2. The CDR3 DNA reads TGTGCTAGCAGCCTTGGGACTAGCGTCGACCAAGAGACCCAGTACTTC. This sequence encodes CASSLGTSVDQETQYF.